This TCR beta chain derives from a study of CXCR3-negative and CXCR3-positive naive CD8 T cells. The study's findings and limits: Higher TRB CDR3 hydrophobicity marked CXCR3-positive naive cells relative to CXCR3-negative naive cells. Naive cells, whether CXCR3-negative or CXCR3-positive, had similar TRBV-TRBJ usage, while memory cells differed. Upon cryopreservation, CXCR3 expression partially decreased, and most assays used fresh PBMCs.

Each TRB cDNA library was prepared by 5' RACE (with UMI labels). TCRdb re-called the 5' RACE reads and catalogs CDR3 proteins one per entry, DNA excluded. The sample data list thousands of distinct CDR3 sequences. By frequency, this clonotype is medium-sized. Its antigen is undetermined. This TCR was recovered from a human donor in good health. Some clones in this sample may be carry-over from other donors' samples. Input material: naive CXCR3+ CD8+ T cells from blood. Specified subset: CD45RO-CCR7+CD27+CD95- naive CD8+ T cells expressing CXCR3 (TNR3+).

The CDR3 sequence is CASSLLPESGELFF. The chain combines TRBV5-1 with TRBJ2-2. The CDR3 is made up of 14 amino acids. The V gene's germline CDR1 is SGHRS and CDR2 YFSETQ.